These 3 T cell receptor beta chains were sequenced from one sample in a study of blood T cell repertoires in COVID-19. TCRdb's copy holds only in-frame clones and misses some; the assay was immunoSEQ multiplex PCR. Here the sample spans about 250,000 clones, around four fifths being singletons. The specimen sequenced was peripheral blood. The receptor set was obtained from a man older than 75 with acute or convalescent COVID-19.

This rearrangement joins TRBV10-1 to TRBJ2-3, with D possibly matching TRBD1 (6 bases). This CDR3 contains 16 residues. Germline V lookup: CDR1 WNHNN, CDR2 SYGVQD (reference sequence). The ends were cut back, 3 bases at V and 5 bases at J, with 18 bases in the middle. CDR3 sequence reads: CASSDPPGQGIDTQYF. In DNA, the CDR3 is TGCGCCAGCAGTGACCCACCGGGGCAGGGGATAGATACGCAGTATTTT.

This clone was recorded only once. The chain recombines TRBV6-5 with TRBJ2-7; a weak D match, TRBD2 (5 bases). Germline V gene data show CDR1 as MNHEY and CDR2 as SVGAGI. The CDR3 totals 13 residues. V lost 10 bases to trimming and J lost 0 bases, with 13 bases between them. DNA for the CDR3: TGTGCCACCGCCAGTGGGAGCTCCTACGAGCAGTACTTC. Translated: CATASGSSYEQYF.

The V gene is TRBV6-5, the J gene TRBJ2-1, with D possibly TRBD2 on 6 matching bases. The ends were cut back, 5 bases at V and 0 bases at J, with 11 bases in the middle. The CDR3 runs 15 residues. The germline V gene has CDR1 MNHEY and CDR2 SVGAGI. This CDR3 reads CASSRRLDSYNEQFF. For the CDR3, the DNA is TGTGCCAGCAGTCGCCGACTAGACTCCTACAATGAGCAGTTCTTC.